The next 30 T cell receptor beta chains were all read from a single sample in a study of neoadjuvant nivolumab and ipilimumab in lung cancer. Generated by immunoSEQ multiplex PCR, the TCRdb table keeps only in-frame clones and is missing some. The repertoire has about 28,000 clones, about 76% of them found once; the top ten carry 18%. Sample: tumor tissue, taken after neoadjuvant nivolumab, alone or with ipilimumab, at or shortly before surgery. Every receptor here comes from an adult with non-small cell lung cancer.

The rearrangement joins TRBV5-1 to TRBJ1-5, with a tentative D call TRBD1 (6 bases). Per germline, CDR1 SGHRS and CDR2 YFSETQ. This CDR3 has 15 residues. Trimming removed 0 bases from V and 4 bases from J, with 11 bases in between. CDR3 residues: CASSLGDTGNQPQHF. The CDR3 bases are TGCGCCAGCAGCTTGGGGGACACGGGGAATCAGCCCCAGCATTTT.

This chain uses TRBV7-2 with TRBJ1-1; TRBD1 is a possible D gene (6 bases). This CDR3 has 13 amino acids. Germline CDR1 SGHTA, CDR2 FQGNSA. V shed 8 bases and J shed 0 bases, with 10 bases lying between them. The CDR3: CASCQGMNTEAFF. DNA of the CDR3: TGTGCCAGCTGTCAGGGGATGAACACTGAAGCTTTCTTT.

The rearrangement uses TRBV5-4 and TRBJ1-2; tentatively, D is TRBD1 (6 bases). The CDR3 runs to 15 residues. Germline-derived CDR1 and CDR2 are SGHNT and YYREEE (reference sequence). V was cut by 0 bases and J by 4 bases, with 13 bases left in between. The CDR3: CASSLEQGVSYGYTF. CDR3 nucleotide sequence: TGTGCCAGCAGCTTGGAACAGGGCGTTAGCTATGGCTACACCTTC.

This clone is large in the sample. This rearrangement joins TRBV30 to TRBJ1-1; D gene unclear. Trimming removed 1 base from V and 3 bases from J, with 9 bases in between. The germline V gene encodes CDR1 GTSNPN and CDR2 SVGIG (reference sequence). The CDR3 sequence is 13 residues long. The DNA for the CDR3 is TGTGCCTGGAGTGGGGATGGGGACACTGAAGCTTTCTTT. Its protein is CAWSGDGDTEAFF.

A single count supports this clone. The chain combines TRBV7-2 with TRBJ1-2, with D perhaps matching TRBD1 (6 bases). The CDR3 consists of 13 residues. The germline V gene has CDR1 SGHTA and CDR2 FQGNSA. Trimming shortened V by 5 bases and J by 7 bases, and 14 bases separated the two germline ends. Written as DNA, the CDR3 is TGTGCCAGCAGCGTAACCGGGACACGTGGCTACACCTTC. This translates into CASSVTGTRGYTF.

This clone has just a few counts. CDR3 residues: CASSLGVAGAYEQYF. The CDR3 bases are TGTGCCAGCAGCTTAGGGGTAGCGGGGGCCTACGAGCAGTACTTC. The gene calls are TRBV7-2 and TRBJ2-7; 9 bases line up with TRBD2. The germline V gene encodes CDR1 SGHTA and CDR2 FQGNSA. The junction had 3 bases not matched to a gene; V was cut back by 1 base and J by 2 bases. The CDR3 length is 15 residues. Full variable domain (rest looked up from reference TRBV7-2 and TRBJ2-7): GAGVSQSPSNKVTEKGKDVELRCDPISGHTALYWYRQSLGQGLEFLIYFQGNSAPDKSGLPSDRFSAERTGGSVSTLTIQRTQQEDSAVYLCASSLGVAGAYEQYFGPGTRLTVT.

This clone was detected once. The chain is built from TRBV28 and TRBJ2-5; TRBD2 agrees at 10 bases. In germline, CDR1 is MDHEN, CDR2 SYDVKM. The CDR3 is 16 residues long. J gave up 5 bases and V 6 bases, and 12 bases lay outside the gene matches. Here the CDR3 DNA reads TGTGCCAGCAGCGACACCAGCGGGGGGGTGAGCGAGACCCAGTACTTC. Translated: CASSDTSGGVSETQYF.

This clone was recorded a few times. The chain carries TRBV9 and TRBJ2-1, with D maybe TRBD2 (7 bases). The germline gives CDR1 SGDLS, CDR2 YYNGEE. V lost 4 bases to trimming and J lost 8 bases, with 13 bases between them. The CDR3 consists of 13 residues. The CDR3 DNA follows: TGTGCCAGCAGCTACCGGGGGGCCCATGAGCAGTTCTTC. Translated: CASSYRGAHEQFF.

The gene calls are TRBV4-1 and TRBJ2-7; D is perhaps TRBD2 (6 bases). This CDR3 contains 16 residues. Germline V lookup: CDR1 MGHRA, CDR2 YSYEKL. Trimming cost V 1 base and J 2 bases, with 15 bases left between them. The CDR3 reads CASSQAGTLRTYEQYF. CDR3 in DNA: TGCGCCAGCAGCCAAGCCGGGACTCTGCGAACCTACGAGCAGTACTTC.

The chain combines TRBV5-6 with TRBJ2-1, with D maybe TRBD2 (5 bases). V dropped 5 bases and J dropped 9 bases, with 9 bases sitting between them. CDR3 length equals 11 residues. Germline V CDR1 and CDR2: SGHDT, YYEEEE. The DNA for the CDR3 is TGTGCCAGCAGAAGAGGGATTGAGCAGTTCTTC. Amino acid sequence: CASRRGIEQFF.

V is TRBV2 and J is TRBJ2-3; maybe TRBD2 (6 bases). Germline V gives CDR1 SNHLY, CDR2 FYNNEI. The V end was cut by 6 bases, the J end by 7 bases, with 11 bases between. The CDR3 is made up of 12 amino acids. CDR3 bases: TGTGCCAGCAGGCCACTAGCATATACGCAGTATTTT. Encoded protein: CASRPLAYTQYF.

This clone is judged medium-sized. The chain recombines TRBV7-9 with TRBJ1-2; D remains unclear. The CDR3 runs 13 residues. Germline CDR1 reads SEHNR; CDR2 reads FQNEAQ (reference sequence). The V end was cut by 4 bases, the J end by 1 base, with 7 bases between. The CDR3 reads CASSSRINYGYTF. CDR3 DNA: TGTGCCAGCAGCTCCAGGATTAACTATGGCTACACCTTC.

This clone was seen more than once but under ten times. The chain carries TRBV5-4 and TRBJ2-2; D may correspond to TRBD1 or TRBD2 (5 bases each). The CDR3 is 16 residues long. Trimming shortened V by 1 base and J by 3 bases, and 13 bases separated the two germline ends. CDR1 and CDR2 from the germline V gene are SGHNT and YYREEE (reference sequence). CDR3 loop: CASSLTAGTYTGELFF. DNA of the CDR3: TGTGCCAGCAGCTTGACAGCCGGGACGTACACCGGGGAGCTGTTTTTT.

The V gene is TRBV10-3, the J gene TRBJ2-7, with D possibly TRBD2 on 5 matching bases. This CDR3 is 13 amino acids long. V was shortened by 4 bases and J by 3 bases, with 10 bases between the two germline ends. Germline CDR1 is ENHRY and CDR2 is SYGVKD. The chain's CDR3 is CAISAGNRYEQYF. The CDR3 DNA is TGTGCCATCAGTGCCGGGAACCGCTACGAGCAGTACTTC.

The rearrangement links TRBV11-2 to TRBJ1-1, with D tentatively TRBD1 (5 bases). The V end lost 5 bases, the J end lost 3 bases, and 13 bases lay between the germline ends. The CDR3 runs 14 residues. CDR1 SGHAT and CDR2 FQNNGV come from the germline V gene. The CDR3 DNA sequence: TGTGCCAGCAGCCGCACGCAGGGTTACACTGAAGCTTTCTTT. It encodes CASSRTQGYTEAFF.

The chain couples TRBV4-3 to TRBJ1-4, with D possibly being TRBD1 (6 bases). There are 11 residues in the CDR3. Per germline, CDR1 LGHNA and CDR2 YSLEER. V lost 9 bases and J lost 7, with 9 bases in between. DNA for the CDR3: TGCGCCAGTACAGGGACTGAAAAACTGTTTTTT. Translation: CASTGTEKLFF.

This clone was observed a handful of times. The CDR3 coding sequence is TGTGCCAGCAGCTTCCGCGTGGATACGCAGTATTTT. Translation gives CASSFRVDTQYF. The chain couples TRBV7-8 to TRBJ2-3; D is unclear. In germline, CDR1 is SGHVS, CDR2 FQNEAQ. This CDR3 has 12 residues. The ends were cut back, 3 bases at V and 6 bases at J, with 7 bases in the middle.

The rearrangement joins TRBV18 to TRBJ1-2, with 7 positions matching TRBD1. The CDR3 spans 13 residues. Germline CDR1 reads KGHSH; CDR2 reads LQKENI. The V gene end was trimmed by 5 bases and the J gene end by 7 bases; junction bases not matched to a gene: 7. The CDR3 DNA sequence: TGTGCCAGCTCAGACAACAGGGGCCGTGGCTACACCTTC. It codes for CASSDNRGRGYTF.

The chain carries TRBV28 and TRBJ1-1; no clear D. CDR3 length: 13 amino acids. Trimming took off 3 bases at V and 11 bases at J, with 16 bases between the two ends. Germline CDR1 and CDR2: MDHEN and SYDVKM. The CDR3 here is CASSLFPSPGAFF. The CDR3 DNA follows: TGTGCCAGCAGTTTGTTCCCATCACCCGGGGCTTTCTTT.

In this sample, this clone turned up a few times. The gene calls are TRBV30 and TRBJ1-2; the D gene is possibly TRBD1 (5 bases). Germline CDR1 reads GTSNPN; CDR2 reads SVGIG (reference sequence). V was shortened by 0 bases and J by 0 bases, with 11 bases between the two germline ends. This CDR3 comprises 15 residues. CDR3: CAWSVWDRTNYGYTF. Here the CDR3 DNA reads TGTGCCTGGAGTGTATGGGACCGAACTAACTATGGCTACACCTTC.

The chain combines TRBV18 with TRBJ1-1; D possibly corresponds to TRBD1 (6 bases). Germline CDR1 is KGHSH and CDR2 is LQKENI. The CDR3 loop spans 16 amino acids. Trimming took 4 bases from V and 0 from J, leaving 15 bases between them. Here the CDR3 reads CASSHSQGPLNTEAFF. The CDR3 DNA follows: TGTGCCAGCTCACACTCACAGGGCCCCTTGAACACTGAAGCTTTCTTT.

The rearrangement uses TRBV7-2 and TRBJ2-2, with no clear D. The V gene lost 0 bases and the J gene lost 0 bases, with 5 bases spanning the gap. Per germline, CDR1 SGHTA and CDR2 FQGNSA. The CDR3 is 15 residues long. The CDR3 sequence: CASSLAGTNTGELFF. DNA of the CDR3: TGTGCCAGCAGCTTAGCGGGAACGAACACCGGGGAGCTGTTTTTT.

The chain couples TRBV5-1 to TRBJ2-7; 7 bases fit TRBD1. The junction had 3 bases not matched to a gene; V was cut back by 0 bases and J by 3 bases. The CDR3 spans 14 residues. Germline loops: CDR1 SGHRS, CDR2 YFSETQ. CDR3 residues: CASSLVPGGYEQYF. In DNA, the CDR3 is TGCGCCAGCAGCTTGGTCCCAGGGGGCTACGAGCAGTACTTC.

The CDR3 coding sequence is TGTGCCAGCTCACCACCGGGACAGGGGGGGAATGAGCAGTTCTTC. Translation: CASSPPGQGGNEQFF. The chain couples TRBV18 to TRBJ2-1, with 11 bases aligning to TRBD1. Germline assignment: CDR1 KGHSH and CDR2 LQKENI. The V segment lost 0 bases and the J segment 7 bases; nucleotides outside the gene matches: 2. The CDR3 loop spans 15 amino acids.

This sequence joins TRBV30 and TRBJ1-6, with D maybe TRBD1 (5 bases). V was shortened by 0 bases and J by 8 bases, with 11 bases between the two germline ends. CDR3 length: 14 amino acids. Germline V CDR1 and CDR2: GTSNPN, SVGIG (reference sequence). CDR3 sequence (DNA): TGTGCCTGGAGTGTGAATAGGGACTATTCACCCCTCCACTTT. Translated: CAWSVNRDYSPLHF.

The V call is TRBV10-3, the J call TRBJ2-3; weak D call: TRBD1 (6 bases). The V end was cut by 4 bases, the J end by 0 bases, with 17 bases between. This CDR3 has 17 amino acids. In germline, CDR1 is ENHRY, CDR2 SYGVKD. DNA for the CDR3: TGTGCCATCAGTGGATCCTCTGAGGGACATAGCACAGATACGCAGTATTTT. This sequence encodes CAISGSSEGHSTDTQYF.

The chain is built from TRBV6-6 and TRBJ2-2; unclear D gene. This CDR3 comprises 13 residues. Germline-derived CDR1 and CDR2 are MNHNY and SVGAGI (reference sequence). With 1 base removed from V and 1 base from J, the gap between germline ends came to 1 base. In DNA, the CDR3 is TGTGCCAGCAGTTACTTGAACACCGGGGAGCTGTTTTTT. Translated: CASSYLNTGELFF.

This clone was observed a single time. The gene calls are TRBV2 and TRBJ2-3; no reliable D call. Deletions cut 4 bases from V and 4 bases from J, with 6 bases between. The CDR3 contains 12 residues. Germline loops: CDR1 SNHLY, CDR2 FYNNEI. CDR3 nucleotides: TGTGCCAGCAGTGCCCCTCCAGATACGCAGTATTTT. This sequence encodes CASSAPPDTQYF. The full variable domain, completed using reference TRBV2 and TRBJ2-3, is EPEVTQTPSHQVTQMGQEVILRCVPISNHLYFYWYRQILGQKVEFLVSFYNNEISEKSEIFDDQFSVERPDGSNFTLKIRSTKLEDSAMYFCASSAPPDTQYFGPGTRLTVL.

The chain combines TRBV10-1 with TRBJ2-1; D gene unclear. The germline CDR1 and CDR2 sequences are WNHNN and SYGVQD (reference sequence). The CDR3 runs 14 residues. The V end was cut by 0 bases, the J end by 4 bases, with 7 bases between. The CDR3 loop is CASSESNRYNEQFF. DNA for the CDR3: TGCGCCAGCAGTGAGTCGAACAGATACAATGAGCAGTTCTTC.

V gene TRBV7-2 combines with J gene TRBJ1-1, with a weak D call TRBD1 (5 bases). Trimming left V 3 bases short and J 7 bases short, with 12 bases between. Per the germline V gene, CDR1 is SGHTA and CDR2 is FQGNSA. The CDR3 contains 13 residues. DNA for the CDR3: TGTGCCAGCAGCTTTGACAGAGAACTTGAAGCTTTCTTT. Translated: CASSFDRELEAFF. The full variable domain, its missing parts supplied by reference TRBV7-2 and TRBJ1-1, is GAGVSQSPSNKVTEKGKDVELRCDPISGHTALYWYRQSLGQGLEFLIYFQGNSAPDKSGLPSDRFSAERTGGSVSTLTIQRTQQEDSAVYLCASSFDRELEAFFGQGTRLTVV.